These T cell receptor beta chains were read from a single sample in a study of human T cells and chemical hapten exposure. TCRdb passed the RACE reads through MiXCR, listing each CDR3 protein once. Found here are some 150,000 distinct CDR3 sequences, over 9.5% of them singletons; the top ten hold roughly 1.4%. The material sequenced was whole blood, taken in connection with sensitization to the hapten diphenylcyclopropenone (DPC). The receptors stem from a woman aged 45-65 years with alopecia areata. Some clones in this sample may be carry-over from other donors' samples. The conserved cysteine and the conserved F or W are not part of the CDR3 here.

TRBV7-9	TRBJ1-1	ASSLGDGSAF
TRBV4-1	TRBJ2-7	ASSQGQGEGYEQY
TRBV19	TRBJ2-1	ASSIGGYNEQF
TRBV4-3	TRBJ2-7	ASSQVVGTEQY
TRBV20-1	TRBJ2-3	SARAEGHPDTQY
TRBV11-3	TRBJ2-1	ASSPIPGPNEQF
TRBV5-1	TRBJ2-7	ASSLFETGAREQY
TRBV20-1	TRBJ2-1	SARVGQGRNFNEQF
TRBV5-1	TRBJ2-2	ASSLAWREPNTGELF
TRBV10-3	TRBJ2-7	AISSASGDYEQY
TRBV9	TRBJ1-6	ASSAGRTGTNSPLH
TRBV14	TRBJ2-2	ASSQALGAGELF
TRBV18	TRBJ2-1	ASSPPSGRSYNEQF
TRBV7-2	TRBJ2-4	ASSLTDAGNIQY
TRBV6-1	TRBJ2-1	ASSALTGTQAEQF
TRBV7-8	TRBJ2-7	ASSRIDYEQY
TRBV18	TRBJ2-5	ASSPYQETQY
TRBV7-3	TRBJ2-5	ASSWTGTGEETQY
TRBV2	TRBJ1-4	ASSGAEKLF
TRBV6-2/TRBV6-3	TRBJ2-1	ASSYPQDSYNEQF
TRBV25-1	TRBJ2-7	ASRGQTHYEQY
TRBV27	TRBJ2-1	ASSSKENSYNEQF
TRBV28	TRBJ2-7	ASTPGQGPLSEQY
TRBV5-6	TRBJ2-2	ASSFRARVTGELF
TRBV7-2	TRBJ2-1	ASSFLGNSYNEQF
TRBV6-5	TRBJ1-6	ASSLTDSPLH
TRBV7-8	TRBJ1-2	ASSLVISHGYT
TRBV5-4	TRBJ2-7	ASSLAGTLNEQY
TRBV7-7	TRBJ2-2	ASSLGTSANTGELF
TRBV5-4	TRBJ2-3	ASSWTSASTDTQY
TRBV19	TRBJ1-5	ASSAIRAGGNQPQH
TRBV4-2	TRBJ1-5	ASSPGGRTNQPQH
TRBV6-5	TRBJ2-2	ASTNRVSGELF
TRBV6-5	TRBJ2-7	ASSYAGQGRYEQY
TRBV20-1	TRBJ2-3	SAPGLADPISTQY
TRBV25-1	TRBJ2-5	ASSPGLAWEETQY
TRBV29-1	TRBJ2-7	SVSRGGDEQY
TRBV5-1	TRBJ2-3	ASTWTSGSADTQY
TRBV3-1	TRBJ2-7	ASSQDYRGGRGIYEQY
TRBV20-1	TRBJ2-5	SATRGDETQY
TRBV19	TRBJ2-4	ASSPGPSISIAKNIQY
TRBV7-9	TRBJ1-2	VSSLEGNYGYT
TRBV5-4	TRBJ2-3	ASSFTSGRQAQY
TRBV11-2	TRBJ2-3	ASSLGPPGYPKDTQY
TRBV12-3/TRBV12-4	TRBJ1-2	ASSSTGVGGYT
TRBV30	TRBJ2-1	AWIKGLANNEQF
TRBV5-1	TRBJ2-5	ASSLRTGGTETQY
TRBV5-4	TRBJ2-5	ARVGSQETQY
TRBV20-1	TRBJ1-1	SAEPRGGTEAF
TRBV28	TRBJ2-7	ASSGLLEQY
TRBV10-3	TRBJ1-1	AITAGLHKGTEAF
TRBV7-2	TRBJ1-1	ASIPTGGRATEAF